This TCR beta chain is drawn from a study of post-analysis software for immune sequencing data. The CDR3 spans 14 residues. The junction had 3 bases not matched to a gene; V was cut back by 3 bases and J by 4 bases. Germline values: CDR1 WSHSY, CDR2 SAAADI. This clonotype was recorded at least ten times. The antigen is not known. The TCR beta cDNA libraries carried unique molecular identifiers. The yield from roughly 1 to 10 million T cells was 500,000 or so cDNA molecules in total. TCRdb independently ran MiXCR on the PCR reads; one entry per CDR3 protein. Here the sample spans some 690,000 distinct CDR3 sequences, 55% to 60% being singletons. Overall study findings and caveats: For normalized Chao1 diversity, multiple sclerosis patients scored significantly lower than controls did. Among several TRBV segments more frequent in patients than controls were TRBV5-6, TRBV5-1 and TRBV20-1.

The chain combines TRBV10-2 with TRBJ2-5, with TRBD2 identical over 9 bases. This sequence originates from a girl aged 2-10 years with multiple sclerosis. Sequenced sample: blood. In nucleotides, the CDR3 is TGCGCCAGCAGTGATCGCGGGAGGGCAGAGACCCAGTACTTC. Translating gives CASSDRGRAETQYF.